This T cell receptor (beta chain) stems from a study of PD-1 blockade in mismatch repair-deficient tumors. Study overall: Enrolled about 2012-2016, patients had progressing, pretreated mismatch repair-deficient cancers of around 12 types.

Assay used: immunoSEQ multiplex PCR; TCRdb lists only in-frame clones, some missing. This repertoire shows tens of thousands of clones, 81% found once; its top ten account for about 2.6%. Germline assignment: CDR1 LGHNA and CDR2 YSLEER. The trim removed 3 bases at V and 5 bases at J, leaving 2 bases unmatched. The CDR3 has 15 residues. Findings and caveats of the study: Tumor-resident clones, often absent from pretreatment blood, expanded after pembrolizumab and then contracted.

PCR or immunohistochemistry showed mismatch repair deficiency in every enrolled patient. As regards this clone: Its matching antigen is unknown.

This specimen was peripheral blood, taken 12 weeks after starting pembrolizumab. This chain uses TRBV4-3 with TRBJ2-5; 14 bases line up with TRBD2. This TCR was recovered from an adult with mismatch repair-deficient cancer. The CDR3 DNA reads TGCGCCAGCAGCCAGGGACTAGCGGGAGTGGAGACCCAGTACTTC. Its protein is CASSQGLAGVETQYF.